These 7 T cell receptor beta chains originate from one sample sequenced in a study of cytomegalovirus exposure and HLA in healthy donors. The PCR was carried out with 60 Vbeta primers and 13 Jbeta primers. The protocol was immunoSEQ multiplex PCR, while the TCRdb copy is restricted to in-frame clones and leaves out a portion. This repertoire includes about 50,000 clones. The sample taken for sequencing was PBMCs. These receptor sequences come from a woman aged 55-70 years in good health and CMV-seropositive.

V usage is TRBV5-1 and J usage is TRBJ2-7; 7 nucleotides line up with TRBD1. In germline, CDR1 is SGHRS, CDR2 YFSETQ. This CDR3 is built from 15 residues. Trimming at V came to 0 bases and at J to 4 bases, leaving 7 bases not matched to a gene. CDR3 DNA: TGCGCCAGCAGCTTGGATATACAGGGGATGTACGAGCAGTACTTC. Residues: CASSLDIQGMYEQYF.

This chain links TRBV5-4 with TRBJ1-6, with TRBD1 matching 8 bases. The CDR3 has 15 residues. CDR1 is SGHNT, CDR2 YYREEE, per germline (reference sequence). Unmatched junction bases numbered 7, after V lost 4 bases and J lost 7 bases. CDR3 coding DNA: TGTGCCAGCAGCCCCGGACAGGGTGGAAATTCACCCCTCCACTTT. It yields the protein CASSPGQGGNSPLHF.

J is TRBJ1-5 and V is TRBV18; possibly TRBD1 for D (6 bases). Trimming cost V 3 bases and J 6 bases, with 12 bases left between them. CDR3 length: 14 residues. Per germline, CDR1 KGHSH and CDR2 LQKENI. CDR3 bases: TGTGCCAGCTCACCCGAAGCGGGGGCTCAGCCCCAGCATTTT. Residues: CASSPEAGAQPQHF.

V and J are TRBV19 and TRBJ2-1; perhaps TRBD1 as D (5 bases). V dropped 3 bases and J dropped 7 bases, with 13 bases sitting between them. The length of the CDR3 is 14 residues. CDR1 is LNHDA and CDR2 is SQIVND in the germline V gene (reference sequence). The CDR3 bases are TGTGCCAGTAGTATCCAGGGCTCCTCGAATGAGCAGTTCTTC. Translated, it gives CASSIQGSSNEQFF.

V gene TRBV14 combines with J gene TRBJ1-1, with 8 bases aligning to TRBD1. J was trimmed by 0 bases and V by 6 bases; bases with no gene match: 9. Germline V CDR1 and CDR2: SGHDN, FVKESK. The CDR3 length is 16 residues. The CDR3: CASSSYLGQVNTEAFF. The CDR3 DNA reads as TGTGCCAGCAGTTCATATTTGGGACAGGTGAACACTGAAGCTTTCTTT. Based on the CDR3 plus reference TRBV14 and TRBJ1-1, the full variable domain is EAGVTQFPSHSVIEKGQTVTLRCDPISGHDNLYWYRRVMGKEIKFLLHFVKESKQDESGMPNNRFLAERTGGTYSTLKVQPAELEDSGVYFCASSSYLGQVNTEAFFGQGTRLTVV.

This chain links TRBV7-8 with TRBJ1-2; TRBD1 might be the D (5 bases). Germline V CDR1 and CDR2: SGHVS, FQNEAQ. The CDR3 extends over 15 amino acids. V lost 0 bases and J lost 0, with 8 bases in between. DNA of the CDR3: TGTGCCAGCAGCTTAGCCCAGGGATCTAACTATGGCTACACCTTC. Encoded protein: CASSLAQGSNYGYTF. The complete variable domain, with remaining parts taken from reference TRBV7-8 and TRBJ1-2, reads GAGVSQSPRYKVAKRGQDVALRCDPISGHVSLFWYQQALGQGPEFLTYFQNEAQLDKSGLPSDRFFAERPEGSVSTLKIQRTQQEDSAVYLCASSLAQGSNYGYTFGSGTRLTVV.

V is TRBV4-3 and J is TRBJ1-2, with TRBD1 identical over 12 bases. V lost 0 bases and J lost 2; bases outside the gene matches: 7. This CDR3 is 18 amino acids long. Germline values: CDR1 LGHNA, CDR2 YSLEER. CDR3 region: CASSQEGGQGASNYGYTF. The DNA of the CDR3 is TGCGCCAGCAGCCAAGAAGGGGGACAGGGGGCATCGAACTATGGCTACACCTTC.